The text below deals with one T cell receptor beta chain. Germline V lookup: CDR1 SGHTS, CDR2 YDEGEE. The CDR3 is 15 residues long. Trimming cost V 0 bases and J 5 bases, with 14 bases left between them. These data originate in a study of cytomegalovirus exposure and HLA in healthy donors. The PCR employed 60 Vbeta primers together with 13 Jbeta primers. Profiled with immunoSEQ multiplex PCR; TCRdb holds only in-frame clones, not every one. The sample lists fewer than 85,000 clones, around 72% occurring once. Source material: PBMCs. The chain uses TRBV5-8 and TRBJ1-1; D unresolved. The sequence was obtained from a woman aged 40-49 years in good health and CMV-seropositive. The CDR3 DNA reads as TGTGCCAGCAGCTTGGAGGACGGCCGGGATACTGAAGCTTTCTTT. Translated: CASSLEDGRDTEAFF.